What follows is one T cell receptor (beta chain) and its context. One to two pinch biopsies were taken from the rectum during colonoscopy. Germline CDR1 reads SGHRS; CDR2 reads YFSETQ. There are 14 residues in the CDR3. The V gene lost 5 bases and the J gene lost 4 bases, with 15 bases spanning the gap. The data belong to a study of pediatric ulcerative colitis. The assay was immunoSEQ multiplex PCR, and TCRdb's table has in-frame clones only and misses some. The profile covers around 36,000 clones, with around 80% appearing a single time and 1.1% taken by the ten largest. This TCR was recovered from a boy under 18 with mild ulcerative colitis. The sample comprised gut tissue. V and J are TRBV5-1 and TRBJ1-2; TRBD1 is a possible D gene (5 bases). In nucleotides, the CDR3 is TGCGCCAGCAGAACCCAGGGAGCCACCTATGGCTACACCTTC. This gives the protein CASRTQGATYGYTF.